One sample yielded the 4 T cell receptor beta chains listed below, sequenced in a study of cytomegalovirus exposure and HLA in healthy donors. Sequenced by immunoSEQ multiplex PCR; TCRdb stores in-frame clones only, minus some. This sample has approximately 46,000 clones, with 80% to 95% found just once. The source material was PBMCs. The receptors were gathered from a woman aged 18-29 years in good health and CMV-seronegative.

The J gene is TRBJ1-2, the V gene TRBV7-2; TRBD1 matches at 10 bases. This CDR3 is 16 amino acids long. Per germline, CDR1 SGHTA and CDR2 FQGNSA. V dropped 5 bases and J dropped 5; count of bases not matched to a gene: 11. CDR3 nucleotides: TGTGCCAGCAGCCCAGGGACAGGGGAAGTGGAATATGGCTACACCTTC. Translated, it gives CASSPGTGEVEYGYTF. The variable domain in full, with the rest retrieved from reference TRBV7-2 and TRBJ1-2, is GAGVSQSPSNKVTEKGKDVELRCDPISGHTALYWYRQSLGQGLEFLIYFQGNSAPDKSGLPSDRFSAERTGGSVSTLTIQRTQQEDSAVYLCASSPGTGEVEYGYTFGSGTRLTVV.

This chain connects TRBV6-5 to TRBJ2-7; 7 bases are shared with TRBD1. This CDR3 has 15 amino acids. Trimming took 10 bases from V and 0 from J; bases not matched to a gene: 12. Looked up from germline, CDR1 is MNHEY and CDR2 is SVGAGI. The CDR3 sequence: CATIGTAQSSYEQYF. The CDR3 DNA sequence: TGTGCCACAATAGGGACAGCTCAGAGCTCCTACGAGCAGTACTTC.

The CDR3 spells CASINGGYSGNQPQHF. The CDR3 coding sequence is TGTGCCAGCATCAATGGGGGGTATAGCGGCAATCAGCCCCAGCATTTT. The gene calls are TRBV28 and TRBJ1-5; tentative D call: TRBD1 (5 bases). V was trimmed by 7 bases and J by 2 bases, leaving 18 bases between them. CDR1 MDHEN and CDR2 SYDVKM come from the germline V gene. CDR3 length: 16 residues.

The rearrangement uses TRBV6-6 and TRBJ1-1; 9 nucleotides agree with TRBD1. The CDR3 runs 15 residues. Germline V gives CDR1 MNHNY, CDR2 SVGAGI (reference sequence). Unmatched junction bases numbered 4, after V lost 5 bases and J lost 0 bases. This CDR3 reads CASSTGQGLNTEAFF. As DNA, the CDR3 is TGTGCCAGCAGTACCGGACAGGGGTTGAACACTGAAGCTTTCTTT.